This TCR beta chain was found in a study of vaccination and CD4 T cells after COVID-19. Treatment specified: roughly ten-day PBMC culture with coronavirus spike peptide pools or control peptides (ViraFEST assay). For ViraFEST, peptide pools expanded antigen-specific T cells, after which the TCRs were sequenced. The Oncomine TCR Beta short-read assay sequenced DNA from cultured CD4+ T cells. Each CDR3 protein is one row after TCRdb ran MiXCR on the PCR reads. The repertoire holds around 15,000 distinct CDR3 sequences, 65% to 80% seen once, with about 20% in the top ten. The CDR3 has 16 residues. CDR1 and CDR2 (germline): SGHTA, FQGNSA. V was trimmed by 5 bases and J by 1 base, leaving 16 bases between them. As concerns this clonotype: Antigen specificity is unknown.

This clonotype was sampled from a human donor who had recovered from COVID-19. The material sequenced was CD4+ T cells from blood, cultured in vitro. The V call is TRBV7-2, the J call TRBJ2-3, with D possibly TRBD2 on 5 matching bases. The chain's CDR3 is CASSLTPFGGTDTQYF. CDR3 DNA sequence: TGTGCCAGCAGCCTAACACCCTTCGGGGGCACAGATACGCAGTATTTT.